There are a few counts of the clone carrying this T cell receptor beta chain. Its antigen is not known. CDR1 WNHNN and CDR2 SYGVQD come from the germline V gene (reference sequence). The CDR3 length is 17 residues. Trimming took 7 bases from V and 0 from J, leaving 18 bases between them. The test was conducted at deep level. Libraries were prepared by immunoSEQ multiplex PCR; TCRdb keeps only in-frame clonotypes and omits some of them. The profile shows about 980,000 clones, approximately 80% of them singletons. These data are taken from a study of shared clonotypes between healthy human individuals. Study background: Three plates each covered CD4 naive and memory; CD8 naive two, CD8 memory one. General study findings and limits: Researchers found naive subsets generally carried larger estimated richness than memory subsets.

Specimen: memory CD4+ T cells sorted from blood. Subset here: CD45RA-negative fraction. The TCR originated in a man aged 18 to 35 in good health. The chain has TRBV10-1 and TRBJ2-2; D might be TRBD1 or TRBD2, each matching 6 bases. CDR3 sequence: CASNGGPGGSNTGELFF. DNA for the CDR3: TGCGCCAGCAATGGGGGGCCGGGCGGATCGAACACCGGGGAGCTGTTTTTT.